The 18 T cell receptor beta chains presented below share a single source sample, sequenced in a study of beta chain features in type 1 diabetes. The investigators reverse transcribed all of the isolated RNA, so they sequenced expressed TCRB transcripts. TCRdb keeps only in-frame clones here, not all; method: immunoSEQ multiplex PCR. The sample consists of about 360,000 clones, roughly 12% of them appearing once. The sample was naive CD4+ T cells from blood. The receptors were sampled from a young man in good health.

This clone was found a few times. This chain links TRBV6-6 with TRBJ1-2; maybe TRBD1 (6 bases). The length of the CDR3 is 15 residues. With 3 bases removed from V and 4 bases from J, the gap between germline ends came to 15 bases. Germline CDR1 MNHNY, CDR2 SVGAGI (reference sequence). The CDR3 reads CASSYNTGSGYGYTF. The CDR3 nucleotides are TGTGCCAGCAGTTATAATACAGGGTCAGGCTATGGCTACACCTTC.

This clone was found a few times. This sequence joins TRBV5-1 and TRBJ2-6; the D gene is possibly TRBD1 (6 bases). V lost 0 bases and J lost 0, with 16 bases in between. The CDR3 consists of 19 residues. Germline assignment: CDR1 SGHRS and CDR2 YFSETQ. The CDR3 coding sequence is TGCGCCAGCAGCTTGGTTGGGGGCCAGGACTTCTCTGGGGCCAACGTCCTGACTTTC. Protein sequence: CASSLVGGQDFSGANVLTF.

The CDR3 reads CASRAGQASTYEQYF. The CDR3 nucleotides read TGTGCCAGCAGGGCGGGACAGGCCAGCACCTACGAGCAGTACTTC. The chain uses TRBV27 and TRBJ2-7; 8 nucleotides match TRBD1. Unmatched junction bases numbered 9, after V lost 6 bases and J lost 2 bases. CDR3 length equals 15 residues. CDR1 is MNHEY and CDR2 is SMNVEV in the germline V gene (reference sequence).

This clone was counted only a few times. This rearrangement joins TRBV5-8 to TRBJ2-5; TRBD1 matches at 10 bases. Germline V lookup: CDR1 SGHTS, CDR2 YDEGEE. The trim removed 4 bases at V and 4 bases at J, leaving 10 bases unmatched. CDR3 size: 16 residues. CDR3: CASSGTGQGTRETQYF. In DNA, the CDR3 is TGTGCCAGCAGCGGGACGGGACAGGGGACAAGAGAGACCCAGTACTTC. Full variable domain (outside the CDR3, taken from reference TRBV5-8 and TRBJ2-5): EAGVTQSPTHLIKTRGQQATLRCSPISGHTSVYWYQQALGLGLQFLLWYDEGEERNRGNFPPRFSGRQFPNYSSELNVNALELEDSALYLCASSGTGQGTRETQYFGPGTRLLVL.

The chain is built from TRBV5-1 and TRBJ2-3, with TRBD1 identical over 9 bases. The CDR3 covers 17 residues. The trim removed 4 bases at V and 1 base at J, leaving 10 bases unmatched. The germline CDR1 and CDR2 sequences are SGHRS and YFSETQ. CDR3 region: CASSLQPGQGGTDTQYF. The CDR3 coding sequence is TGCGCCAGCAGCCTACAACCGGGACAGGGTGGCACAGATACGCAGTATTTT.

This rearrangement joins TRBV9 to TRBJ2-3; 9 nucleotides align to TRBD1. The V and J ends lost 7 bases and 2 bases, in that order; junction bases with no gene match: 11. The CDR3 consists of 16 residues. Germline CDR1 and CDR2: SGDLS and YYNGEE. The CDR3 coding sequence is TGTGCCAGCGGCCGAAGGACAGGGGCGTCCACAGATACGCAGTATTTT. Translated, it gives CASGRRTGASTDTQYF.

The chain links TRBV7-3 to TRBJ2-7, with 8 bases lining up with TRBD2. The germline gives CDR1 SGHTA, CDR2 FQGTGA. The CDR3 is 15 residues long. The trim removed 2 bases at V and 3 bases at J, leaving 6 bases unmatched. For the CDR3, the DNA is TGTGCCAGCAGCTTAGACCGAGCGGGAGACTACGAGCAGTACTTC. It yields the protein CASSLDRAGDYEQYF.

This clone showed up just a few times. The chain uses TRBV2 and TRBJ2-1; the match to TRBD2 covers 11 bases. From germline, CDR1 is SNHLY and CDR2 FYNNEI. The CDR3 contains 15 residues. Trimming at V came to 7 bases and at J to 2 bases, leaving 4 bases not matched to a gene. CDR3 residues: CASIGLAGTYNEQFF. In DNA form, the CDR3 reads TGTGCCAGCATTGGACTAGCGGGCACCTACAATGAGCAGTTCTTC.

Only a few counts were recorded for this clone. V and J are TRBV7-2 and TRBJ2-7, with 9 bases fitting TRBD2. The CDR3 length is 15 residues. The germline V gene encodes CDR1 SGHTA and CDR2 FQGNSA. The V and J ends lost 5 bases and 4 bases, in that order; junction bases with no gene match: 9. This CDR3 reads CASSATAGGLYEQYF. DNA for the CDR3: TGTGCCAGCAGCGCCACAGCGGGGGGCCTTTACGAGCAGTACTTC.

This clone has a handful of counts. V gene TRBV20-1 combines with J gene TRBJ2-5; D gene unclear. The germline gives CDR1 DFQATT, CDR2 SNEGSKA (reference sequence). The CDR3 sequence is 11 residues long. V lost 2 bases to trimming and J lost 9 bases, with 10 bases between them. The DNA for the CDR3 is TGCAGTGCTAGATCTCCTATGGCCCAGTACTTC. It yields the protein CSARSPMAQYF.

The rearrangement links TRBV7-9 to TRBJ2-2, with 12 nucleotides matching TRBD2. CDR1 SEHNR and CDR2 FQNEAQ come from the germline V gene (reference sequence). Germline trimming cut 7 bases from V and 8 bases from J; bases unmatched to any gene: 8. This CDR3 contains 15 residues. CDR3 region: CASTSTSGGPGELFF. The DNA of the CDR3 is TGTGCCAGCACCTCTACTAGCGGGGGGCCGGGGGAGCTGTTTTTT.

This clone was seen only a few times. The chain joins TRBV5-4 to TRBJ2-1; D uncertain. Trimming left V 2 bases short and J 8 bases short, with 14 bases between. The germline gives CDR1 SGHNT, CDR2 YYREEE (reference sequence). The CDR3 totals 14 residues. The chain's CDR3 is CASSLVGGWDEQFF. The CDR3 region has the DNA TGTGCCAGCAGCTTAGTTGGCGGTTGGGATGAGCAGTTCTTC.

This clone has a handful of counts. The CDR3: CASSPPLAGGRSDTQYF. The CDR3 region has the DNA TGTGCCAGCTCACCACCGCTAGCGGGGGGTAGATCAGATACGCAGTATTTT. The chain combines TRBV18 with TRBJ2-3; 11 bases align to TRBD2. Unmatched junction bases numbered 6, after V lost 0 bases and J lost 4 bases. The germline V gene has CDR1 KGHSH and CDR2 LQKENI. The CDR3 contains 17 residues.

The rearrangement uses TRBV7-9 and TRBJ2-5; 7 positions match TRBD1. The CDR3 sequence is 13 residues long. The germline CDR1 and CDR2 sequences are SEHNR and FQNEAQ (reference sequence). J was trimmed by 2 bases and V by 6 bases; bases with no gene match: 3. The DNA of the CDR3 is TGTGCCAGCAGACCGGGACAGCAAGAGACCCAGTACTTC. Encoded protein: CASRPGQQETQYF.

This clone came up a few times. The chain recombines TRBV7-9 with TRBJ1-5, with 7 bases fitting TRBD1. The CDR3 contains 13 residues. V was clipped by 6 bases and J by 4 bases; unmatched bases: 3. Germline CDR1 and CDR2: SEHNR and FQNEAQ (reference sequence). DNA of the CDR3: TGTGCCAGCAGTCAGGGACAGAATCAGCCCCAGCATTTT. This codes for CASSQGQNQPQHF.

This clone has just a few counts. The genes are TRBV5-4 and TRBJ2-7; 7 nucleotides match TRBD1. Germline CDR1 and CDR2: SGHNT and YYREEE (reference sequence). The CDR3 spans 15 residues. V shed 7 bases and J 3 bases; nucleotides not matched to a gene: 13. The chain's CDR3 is CASQPSTGLIYEQYF. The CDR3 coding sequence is TGTGCCAGCCAACCCTCGACAGGGCTAATCTACGAGCAGTACTTC.

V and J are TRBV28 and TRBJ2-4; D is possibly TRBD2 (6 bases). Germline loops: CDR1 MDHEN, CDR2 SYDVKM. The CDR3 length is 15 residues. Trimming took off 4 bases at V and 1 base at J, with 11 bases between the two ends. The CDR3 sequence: CASSYTSSAKNIQYF. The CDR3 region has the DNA TGTGCCAGCAGTTACACTAGCTCGGCCAAAAACATTCAGTACTTC.

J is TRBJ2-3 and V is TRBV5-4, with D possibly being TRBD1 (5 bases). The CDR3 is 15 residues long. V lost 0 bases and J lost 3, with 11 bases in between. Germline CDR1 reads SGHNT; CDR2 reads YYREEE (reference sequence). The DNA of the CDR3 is TGTGCCAGCAGCTTGGGTCAGGGCAATACAGATACGCAGTATTTT. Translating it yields CASSLGQGNTDTQYF.